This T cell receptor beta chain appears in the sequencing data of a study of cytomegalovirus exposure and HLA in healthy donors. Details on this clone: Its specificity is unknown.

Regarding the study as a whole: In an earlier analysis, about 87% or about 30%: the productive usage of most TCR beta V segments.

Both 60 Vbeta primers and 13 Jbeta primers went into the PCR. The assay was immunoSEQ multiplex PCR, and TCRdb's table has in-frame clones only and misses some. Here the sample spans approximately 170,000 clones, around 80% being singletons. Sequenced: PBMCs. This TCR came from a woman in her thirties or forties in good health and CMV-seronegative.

In DNA form, the CDR3 reads TGTGCCAGCAGCTTGGAGGGGGGCAATCAGCCCCAGCATTTT. Its translation: CASSLEGGNQPQHF. The V call is TRBV5-6, the J call TRBJ1-5; tentative D call: TRBD1 (6 bases). In germline, CDR1 is SGHDT, CDR2 YYEEEE. The CDR3 runs 14 residues. Trimming took 0 bases from V and 2 from J, leaving 6 bases between them.